This T cell receptor beta chain emerged from a study of molecular identifiers for immune sequencing clone quantification (dated by TCRdb to the late 2010s). About the full investigation: For a replicate experiment, the RNA from either roughly 18,000 or 92,000 naive CD8 T cells was divided into five aliquots, and four of those aliquots went on to sequencing. The study was a methods study using CD8 T cells to benchmark molecular-identifier clustering-based TCR repertoire sequencing (MIDCIRS) and TCR RNA copy counting. What the work shows at the level of the full study, not this receptor alone: Modeling estimated about 3 recovered TCR RNA copies per cell, compared with 8.5 to 10 by digital PCR, which implies 30% to 35% capture efficiency. Identical TCR molecules sharing a barcode could cause highly expanded clone sizes to be underestimated. The naive libraries included spiked-in Jurkat TCR RNA (approximately ten copies' worth), and this RNA is not part of the donor repertoire. In CMV-specific effector cells, clones with more than 20 RNA copies contained over 99% of molecules, whereas in naive cells such clones contained under 1% of molecules. When barcode sub-clustering was omitted, TCR diversity was inflated by chimeric consensus sequences, with chimeras reaching as high as 47%. A single cell's worth of spiked-in Jurkat TCR RNA was reported detectable even among under 1.3 million naive CD8 T cells.

Libraries of naive CD8 T cells were generated from roughly 21,000 to 960,000 sorted cells, with 10%, 30% or 50% of the purified RNA used. Naive CD8 T cells, defined as CD8+CD4-CCR7+CD45RA+, were FACS-sorted into RLT Plus buffer on a BD FACSAria II. To test detection sensitivity, Jurkat RNA equivalent to about ten TCR copies was spiked into samples of roughly 20,000-1,000,000 naive CD8 T cells. CD8 T cells were enriched using RosetteSep CD8+ T Cell Enrichment Cocktail and Ficoll-Paque, and the enriched cells then underwent ACK red cell lysis. From a lookup of the germline V gene (reference sequence), CDR1 and CDR2 are DFQATT and SNEGSKA. The CDR3 contains 16 residues, cysteine and phenylalanine counted. Of all the DNA, just the CDR3 is kept, 48 bases in frame from base 1. Trimming takes 6 bases from V and 1 base from J, and the germline ends sit 16 bases apart. This clonotype was recorded at least ten times. This receptor's antigen is unknown. Within one base of it there is no much larger clone, and no base qualities were kept.

The library was built by means of PCR. The instrument given in TCRdb is Illumina HiSeq 4000. Bulk TCR libraries were generated as previously described, with the TCR primers listed in Table S5 used. Total RNA was purified with the Qiagen AllPrep DNA/RNA kit. Before any analysis, reads coming from multiple sequencing runs of the same library were combined into one pool. As for the original processing: Only reads with exact TCR constant sequence were kept, trimmed to 150 nt, and grouped by their 12-nt molecular barcodes. Reads within each barcode group were sub-clustered using a 15% Levenshtein threshold, and quality-weighted consensus sequences were constructed for each RNA molecule. Non-functional sequences were discarded, and so were lower-count sequences lying one edit away from another sequence. Based on a fit of two negative binomial distributions, barcode sub-clusters having less than 20% of the maximum read count were discarded. TCRdb trimmed the raw reads at Q25, called clones with MiXCR and kept productive beta chains. Rows are combined by CDR3 protein, so each entry shows the most common genes and DNA. These V and J calls rely on TCRdb rather than the paper's analysis. Here the sample has 550,000 to 750,000 distinct CDR3 sequences; 15% to 20% occur a single time. Together, the top ten hold about 0.9% of the sample.

The sequenced sample was naive CD8+ T cells from blood, with Jurkat cell RNA spiked in. This specimen's cell subset or site label, per the study, means: FACS-sorted CD8+CD4-CCR7+CD45RA+ naive T cells. The receptor comes from a human donor in good health. Some libraries in this study had Jurkat cell RNA spiked in. Rearrangement joined TRBV20-1 to TRBJ2-6; the D gene cannot be named for sure. The encoded CDR3 is CSAFHPHGSGANVLTF. Here is the DNA: TGCAGTGCATTCCACCCCCATGGTTCTGGGGCCAACGTCCTGACTTTC.